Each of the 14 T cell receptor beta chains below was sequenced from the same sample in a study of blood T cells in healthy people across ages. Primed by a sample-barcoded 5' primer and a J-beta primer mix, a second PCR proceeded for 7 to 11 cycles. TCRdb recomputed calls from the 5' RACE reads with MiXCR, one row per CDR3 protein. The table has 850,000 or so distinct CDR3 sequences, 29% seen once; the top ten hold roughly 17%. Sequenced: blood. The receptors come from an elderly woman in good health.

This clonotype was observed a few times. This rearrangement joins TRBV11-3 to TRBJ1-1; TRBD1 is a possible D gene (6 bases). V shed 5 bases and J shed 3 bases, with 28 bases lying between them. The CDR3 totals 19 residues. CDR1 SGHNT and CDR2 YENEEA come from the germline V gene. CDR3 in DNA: TGTGCCAGCAGCCCTCAATGGACAGAGCAACTTCGAACGGACACTGAAGCTTTCTTT. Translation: CASSPQWTEQLRTDTEAFF.

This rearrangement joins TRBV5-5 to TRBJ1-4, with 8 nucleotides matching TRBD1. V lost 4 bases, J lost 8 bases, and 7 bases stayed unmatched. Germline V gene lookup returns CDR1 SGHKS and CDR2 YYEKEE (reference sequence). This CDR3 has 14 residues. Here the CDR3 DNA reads TGTGCCAGCAGCCGACAGGGGTTTAGCGAAAAACTGTTTTTT. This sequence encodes CASSRQGFSEKLFF.

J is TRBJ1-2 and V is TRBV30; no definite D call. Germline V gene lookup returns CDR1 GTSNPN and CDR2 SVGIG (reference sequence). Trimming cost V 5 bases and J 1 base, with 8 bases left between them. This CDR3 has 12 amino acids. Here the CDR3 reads CAWASNNYGYTF. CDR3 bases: TGTGCCTGGGCCTCAAATAACTATGGCTACACCTTC. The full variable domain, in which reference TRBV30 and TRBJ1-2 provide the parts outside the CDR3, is SQTIHQWPATLVQPVGSPLSLECTVEGTSNPNLYWYRQAAGRGLQLLFYSVGIGQISSEVPQNLSASRPQDRQFILSSKKLLLSDSGFYLCAWASNNYGYTFGSGTRLTVV.

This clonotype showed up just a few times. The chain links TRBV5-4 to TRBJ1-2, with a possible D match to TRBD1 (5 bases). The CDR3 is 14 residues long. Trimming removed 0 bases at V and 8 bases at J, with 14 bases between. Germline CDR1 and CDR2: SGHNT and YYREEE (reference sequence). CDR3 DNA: TGTGCCAGCAGCTTGGGGCAGGGAGCCGCCGGCTACACCTTC. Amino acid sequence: CASSLGQGAAGYTF.

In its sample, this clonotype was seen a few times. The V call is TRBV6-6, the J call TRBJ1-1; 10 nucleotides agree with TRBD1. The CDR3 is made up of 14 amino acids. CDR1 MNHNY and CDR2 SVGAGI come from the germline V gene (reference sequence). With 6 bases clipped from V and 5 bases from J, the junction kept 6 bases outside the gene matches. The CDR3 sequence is CASRTGTGETEAFF. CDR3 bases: TGTGCCAGCAGGACCGGGACAGGGGAAACTGAAGCTTTCTTT.

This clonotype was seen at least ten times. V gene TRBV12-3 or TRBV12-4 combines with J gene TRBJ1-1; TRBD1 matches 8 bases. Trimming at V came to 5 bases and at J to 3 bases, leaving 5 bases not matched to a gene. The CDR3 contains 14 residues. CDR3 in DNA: TGTGCCAGCAGTAGCAAGACAGGGGACACTGAAGCTTTCTTT. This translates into CASSSKTGDTEAFF.

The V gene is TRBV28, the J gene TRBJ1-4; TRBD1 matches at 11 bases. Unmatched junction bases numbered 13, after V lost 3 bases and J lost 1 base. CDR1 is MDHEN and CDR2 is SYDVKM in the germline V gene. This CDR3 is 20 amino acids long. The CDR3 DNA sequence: TGTGCCAGCAGTTTTGGTCTAGGGACAGGGGGATTCGGAACTAATGAAAAACTGTTTTTT. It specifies CASSFGLGTGGFGTNEKLFF.

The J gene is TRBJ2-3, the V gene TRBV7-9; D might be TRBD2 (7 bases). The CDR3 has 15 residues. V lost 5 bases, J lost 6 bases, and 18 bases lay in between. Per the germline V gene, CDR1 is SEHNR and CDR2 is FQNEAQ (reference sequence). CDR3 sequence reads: CASSLKGGPADTQYF. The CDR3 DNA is TGTGCCAGCAGCCTGAAGGGGGGGCCTGCGGATACGCAGTATTTT.

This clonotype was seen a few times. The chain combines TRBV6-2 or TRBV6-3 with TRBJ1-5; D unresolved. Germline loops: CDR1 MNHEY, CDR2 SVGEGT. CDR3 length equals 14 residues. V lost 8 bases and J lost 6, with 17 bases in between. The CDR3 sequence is CASSIEDWTQPQHF. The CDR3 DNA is TGTGCCAGCTCCATAGAAGATTGGACTCAGCCCCAGCATTTT.

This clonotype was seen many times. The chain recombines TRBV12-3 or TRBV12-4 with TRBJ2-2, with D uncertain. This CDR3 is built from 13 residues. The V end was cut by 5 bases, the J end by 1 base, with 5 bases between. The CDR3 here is CASSLRNTGELFF. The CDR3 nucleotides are TGTGCCAGCAGTCTCAGGAACACCGGGGAGCTGTTTTTT.

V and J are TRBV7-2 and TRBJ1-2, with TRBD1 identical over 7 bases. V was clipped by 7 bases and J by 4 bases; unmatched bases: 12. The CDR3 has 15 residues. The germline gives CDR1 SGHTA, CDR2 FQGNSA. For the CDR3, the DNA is TGTGCCAGCAACGTTCCGGGACAGATGACCTATGGCTACACCTTC. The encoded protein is CASNVPGQMTYGYTF.

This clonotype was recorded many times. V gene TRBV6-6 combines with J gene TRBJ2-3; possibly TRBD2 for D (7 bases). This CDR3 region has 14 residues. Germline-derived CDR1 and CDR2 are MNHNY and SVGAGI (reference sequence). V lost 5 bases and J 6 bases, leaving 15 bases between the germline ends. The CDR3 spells CASSLGGPYDTQYF. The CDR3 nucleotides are TGTGCCAGCAGTCTCGGGGGGCCATATGATACGCAGTATTTT.

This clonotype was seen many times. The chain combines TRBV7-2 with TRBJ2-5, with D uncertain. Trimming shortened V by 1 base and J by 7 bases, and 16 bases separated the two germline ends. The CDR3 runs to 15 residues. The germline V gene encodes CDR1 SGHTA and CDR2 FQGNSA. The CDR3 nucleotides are TGTGCCAGCAGCTTAGGAGCGCCTCAGCATGGGACCCAGTACTTC. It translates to CASSLGAPQHGTQYF.

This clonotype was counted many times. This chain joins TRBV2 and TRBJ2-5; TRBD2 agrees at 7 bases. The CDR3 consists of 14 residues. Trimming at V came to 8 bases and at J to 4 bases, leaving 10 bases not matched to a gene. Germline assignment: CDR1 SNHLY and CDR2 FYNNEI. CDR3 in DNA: TGTGCCAGCCGCTCATGGGGGGGGGGAGAGACCCAGTACTTC. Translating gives CASRSWGGGETQYF.